One and the same sample provided the 7 T cell receptor beta chains below, sequenced in a study of blood T cell repertoires in COVID-19. Repertoires were generated with immunoSEQ multiplex PCR, while TCRdb's copy carries only in-frame clones and drops some. The profile shows 170,000 or so clones, approximately 90% of them singletons. The sequenced material came from peripheral blood. These receptors were obtained from a woman aged 65 to 85 with COVID-19, enrolled during active disease.

The V and J genes are TRBV20-1 and TRBJ2-1; 9 positions agree with TRBD2. The J segment lost 6 bases and the V segment lost 3 bases, leaving 12 bases of the junction unmatched. The CDR3 sequence is 16 residues long. Germline CDR1 and CDR2: DFQATT and SNEGSKA (reference sequence). CDR3: CSASFSSGKKVNEQFF. DNA for the CDR3: TGCAGTGCTAGTTTTTCTAGCGGGAAAAAGGTCAATGAGCAGTTCTTC.

The rearrangement joins TRBV7-9 to TRBJ2-3, with 12 bases that match TRBD1. The V gene end was trimmed by 3 bases and the J gene end by 3 bases; junction bases not matched to a gene: 13. The germline V gene encodes CDR1 SEHNR and CDR2 FQNEAQ (reference sequence). The CDR3 totals 19 residues. CDR3 coding DNA: TGTGCCAGCAGCTTCGCCGGGACAGGGGGCGCAATGGCGACAGATACGCAGTATTTT. Translated, it gives CASSFAGTGGAMATDTQYF.

This sequence joins TRBV19 and TRBJ2-5; 9 bases match TRBD1. The ends lost 4 bases at V and 2 bases at J; junction bases unmatched: 8. This CDR3 spans 16 amino acids. Germline-derived CDR1 and CDR2 are LNHDA and SQIVND (reference sequence). CDR3 DNA sequence: TGTGCCAGTAGTACCCCCCCCGGGACAGGGCAAGAGACCCAGTACTTC. Its protein is CASSTPPGTGQETQYF.

V gene TRBV7-2 combines with J gene TRBJ2-3, with D perhaps TRBD2 (6 bases). The CDR3 is made up of 14 amino acids. The V and J ends lost 0 bases and 5 bases respectively, with 9 bases between them. The germline V gene has CDR1 SGHTA and CDR2 FQGNSA. CDR3 loop: CASSLAGGVDTQYF. DNA for the CDR3: TGTGCCAGCAGCTTAGCGGGAGGAGTAGATACGCAGTATTTT.

The V and J genes are TRBV4-3 and TRBJ2-3, with 11 bases that match TRBD2. V trimming: 0 bases; J trimming: 2 bases; junction bases outside the gene matches: 10. The CDR3 length is 19 residues. The germline gives CDR1 LGHNA, CDR2 YSLEER. The CDR3 sequence: CASSQDRLAGGTLTDTQYF. The CDR3 DNA reads as TGCGCCAGCAGCCAAGATAGGCTAGCGGGAGGTACCCTCACAGATACGCAGTATTTT.

This chain connects TRBV4-1 to TRBJ2-3; D perhaps matches TRBD1 (6 bases). Germline V gene lookup returns CDR1 MGHRA and CDR2 YSYEKL. The ends were cut back, 1 base at V and 6 bases at J, with 17 bases in the middle. The CDR3 sequence is 16 residues long. CDR3 sequence (DNA): TGCGCCAGCAGCCAAGGCAGGACACAGGGTCTTGATACGCAGTATTTT. It specifies CASSQGRTQGLDTQYF.

The count of this clone is one. This CDR3 reads CASSDRDLTQHF. CDR3 in DNA: TGTGCCAGCAGTGACCGCGACTTGACCCAGCATTTT. This chain links TRBV6-1 with TRBJ1-5; D gene ambiguous. Germline CDR1 is MNHNS and CDR2 is SASEGT. The CDR3 runs to 12 residues. Between the trimmed V and J ends, which lost 3 bases and 11 bases, there was a span of 11 bases.